In its sample, the clone carrying this T cell receptor (beta chain) was seen a few times. The data stem from a study of blood T cells in healthy people across ages. The use of a sample-barcoded 5' primer and a J-beta primer mix characterized a second PCR of roughly 6 to 11 cycles. TCRdb re-called the 5' RACE reads with MiXCR, one entry per CDR3 protein. This sample yields 850,000 to 1,100,000 distinct CDR3 sequences, of which 35% to 40% are seen a single time; under 15% belongs to the top ten. The length of the CDR3 is 15 residues. The germline CDR1 and CDR2 sequences are MNHNS and SASEGT. Trimming took 6 bases from V and 0 from J, leaving 12 bases between them.

The sequencing sample was made of blood. This clonotype was sampled from a young man in good health. The V gene is TRBV6-1, the J gene TRBJ1-5; unclear D gene. The CDR3 bases are TGTGCCAGCAGCCCTAATACCTATAGCAATCAGCCCCAGCATTTT. Protein sequence: CASSPNTYSNQPQHF.